One TCR beta chain is described in this entry. Its antigen is currently unknown. The CDR3 spans 13 residues. The germline gives CDR1 MDHEN, CDR2 SYDVKM. Trimming removed 2 bases at V and 2 bases at J, with 7 bases between. This entry comes from a study of human T cells and chemical hapten exposure. Background on the study: From small differences in pooled library volume came most of the variation in per-sample TCR yields. Study-wide results and limits: No alteration of TCRs above 1 in 1000 frequency was seen with DPC sensitization.

Time point noted: pre-sensitization, week 0. Stated treatment: therapeutic diphenylcyclopropenone sensitization with weekly scalp DPC. TCRdb reanalysed the RACE reads using MiXCR and keeps one entry per CDR3 protein. Here the sample spans tens of thousands of distinct CDR3 sequences, over 10% being singletons. Specimen: whole blood, collected in connection with sensitization to the hapten diphenylcyclopropenone (DPC). The origin of this receptor is a woman in her twenties or thirties with alopecia areata. Some clones in this sample may be carry-over from other donors' samples. V gene TRBV28 combines with J gene TRBJ2-7; D gene uncertain. CDR3 loop: CASSLGTAYEQYF. DNA of the CDR3: TGTGCCAGCAGTTTAGGTACCGCCTACGAGCAGTACTTC.